This T cell receptor (beta chain) was sequenced for a study of blood T cell repertoires in COVID-19. Turning to the study itself: In each case, the material was cDNA or gDNA derived from T cells, B-cell-depleted T cells, or PBMCs.

A Seattle source enrolled patients during active infection and followed them longitudinally. Under the authors' procedure: Estimation of nucleated cell counts was performed using reference gene primer amplification. Using immunoSEQ multiplex PCR, the repertoire was profiled, and TCRdb retains in-frame clones only, with some absent. That table supplies the V and J calls and clone size; D and trimming were determined from the DNA. The table records 25,000 to 35,000 clones, 85% to 95% of them present only once. This clone showed up just once. Germline lookup yields CDR1 DFQATT and CDR2 SNEGSKA (reference sequence). The germline V and J ends were trimmed by 6 bases and 3 bases, with 5 bases remaining between them. The CDR3 is 10 residues long.

The sequence came from a woman in her 70s with COVID-19, enrolled during active disease. The genes are TRBV20-1 and TRBJ2-5, with D uncertain. Material for sequencing was peripheral blood. CDR3 sequence: CSAYEETQYF. The CDR3 DNA reads as TGCAGTGCCTATGAAGAGACCCAGTACTTC.